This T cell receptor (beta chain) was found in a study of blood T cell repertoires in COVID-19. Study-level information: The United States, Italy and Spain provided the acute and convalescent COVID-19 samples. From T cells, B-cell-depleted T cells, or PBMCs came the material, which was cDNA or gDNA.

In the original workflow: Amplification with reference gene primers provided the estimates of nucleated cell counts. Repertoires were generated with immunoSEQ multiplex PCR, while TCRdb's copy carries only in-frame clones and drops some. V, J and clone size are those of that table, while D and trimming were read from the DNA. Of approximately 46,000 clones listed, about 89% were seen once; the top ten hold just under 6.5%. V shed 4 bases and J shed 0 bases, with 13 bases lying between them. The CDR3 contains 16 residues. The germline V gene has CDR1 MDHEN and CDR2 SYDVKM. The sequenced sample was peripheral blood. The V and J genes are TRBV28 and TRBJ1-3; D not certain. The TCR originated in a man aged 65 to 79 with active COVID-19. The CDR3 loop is CASSSPTGSSGNTIYF. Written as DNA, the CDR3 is TGTGCCAGCAGTTCCCCGACCGGGAGCTCTGGAAACACCATATATTTT.